Listed below are T cell receptor beta chains from one sample, sequenced in a study of blood T cell repertoires in COVID-19. Data came from immunoSEQ multiplex PCR; TCRdb stores just in-frame clones and leaves some out. The sample lists about 670,000 clones; 70% to 90% were seen once. Sequences were obtained from peripheral blood. Source of these receptors: a woman between 18 and 29 years old with acute or convalescent COVID-19. Each CDR3 is given with its conserved first and last residue. The order of the fields is J gene, V gene, D gene, clone size, CDR3 protein, CDR3 DNA. D genes are given only for firm matches. Clone size, where shown, is once, few, many, or a class for clones that have expanded.

TRBJ1-1	TRBV5-1	-	-	CASSLGGGRTEAFF	TGCGCCAGCAGCTTGGGTGGGGGCCGGACTGAAGCTTTCTTT
TRBJ1-3	TRBV2	-	once	CASRALAQGNTIYF	TGTGCCAGCAGGGCCCTAGCACAGGGAAACACCATATATTTT
TRBJ2-5	TRBV14	-	once	CASSQGWGGKYF	TGTGCCAGCAGCCAAGGTTGGGGGGGCAAGTACTTC
TRBJ2-5	TRBV5-6	TRBD2	-	CASSFLAEETQYF	TGTGCCAGCAGCTTTCTAGCGGAAGAGACCCAGTACTTC
TRBJ2-4	TRBV29-1	-	-	CSVRLGGLAKNIQYF	TGCAGCGTTAGGTTAGGAGGTCTAGCCAAAAACATTCAGTACTTC
TRBJ1-1	TRBV28	TRBD1	-	CASSYHGTGGKDTEAFF	TGTGCCAGCAGTTACCACGGGACAGGGGGAAAAGACACTGAAGCTTTCTTT
TRBJ2-7	TRBV30	TRBD1	-	CAWSVGTGLYEQYF	TGTGCCTGGAGTGTAGGGACAGGGTTATACGAGCAGTACTTC
TRBJ2-7	TRBV7-9	-	-	CASSLAGQPSSYEQYF	TGTGCCAGCAGCTTAGCTGGACAGCCAAGCTCCTACGAGCAGTACTTC
TRBJ1-1	TRBV27	TRBD1	-	CASSDREIPEAFF	TGTGCCAGCTCCGACAGGGAAATACCTGAAGCTTTCTTT
TRBJ1-5	TRBV4-2	TRBD1	-	CASSQVWPDRGYNQPQHF	TGTGCCAGCAGCCAAGTGTGGCCCGACAGGGGTTACAATCAGCCCCAGCATTTT
TRBJ1-3	TRBV9	-	-	CASGPGGGRIPGNTIYF	TGTGCCAGCGGGCCGGGGGGCGGACGGATCCCTGGAAACACCATATATTTT
TRBJ1-2	TRBV6-5	-	-	CASTPVFGIGYGYTF	TGTGCCAGCACCCCAGTTTTTGGTATTGGCTATGGCTACACCTTC
TRBJ1-2	TRBV9	TRBD1	-	CASSTFRDRVDYGYTF	TGTGCCAGCAGCACATTCCGGGACAGGGTGGACTATGGCTACACCTTC
TRBJ1-1	TRBV30	-	once	CAWNARGGGVEAFF	TGTGCCTGGAACGCCCGCGGGGGCGGAGTTGAAGCTTTCTTT
TRBJ1-2	TRBV5-3	TRBD1	-	CAIQGASLDGYTF	TGTGCCATACAGGGGGCGTCTCTCGATGGCTACACCTTC
TRBJ2-1	TRBV28	TRBD2	-	CASGKMGLAGDNEQFF	TGTGCCAGCGGCAAAATGGGACTAGCGGGGGACAATGAGCAGTTCTTC